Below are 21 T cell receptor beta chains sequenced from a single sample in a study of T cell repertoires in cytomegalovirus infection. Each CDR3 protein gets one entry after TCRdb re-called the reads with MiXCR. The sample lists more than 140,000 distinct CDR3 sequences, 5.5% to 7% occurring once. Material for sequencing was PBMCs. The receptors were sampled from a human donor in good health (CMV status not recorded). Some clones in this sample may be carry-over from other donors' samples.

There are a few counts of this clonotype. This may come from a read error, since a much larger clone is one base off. CDR3 residues: CANSQAAEGYTF. The CDR3 bases are TGTGCCAACAGCCAAGCGGCAGAAGGCTACACCTTC. This sequence joins TRBV4-2 and TRBJ1-2, with no clear D. The CDR3 runs to 12 residues. CDR1 LGHNA and CDR2 YNFKEQ come from the germline V gene.

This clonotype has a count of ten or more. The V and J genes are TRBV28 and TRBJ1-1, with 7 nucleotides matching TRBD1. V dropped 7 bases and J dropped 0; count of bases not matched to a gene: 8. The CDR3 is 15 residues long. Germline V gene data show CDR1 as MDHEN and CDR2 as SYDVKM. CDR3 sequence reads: CASIPGGGVNTEAFF. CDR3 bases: TGTGCCAGCATCCCCGGAGGGGGCGTGAACACTGAAGCTTTCTTT.

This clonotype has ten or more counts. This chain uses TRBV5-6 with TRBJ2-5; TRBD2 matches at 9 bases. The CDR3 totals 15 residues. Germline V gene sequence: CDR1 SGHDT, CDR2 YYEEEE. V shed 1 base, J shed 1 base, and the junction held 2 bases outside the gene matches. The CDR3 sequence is CASSLTLAGQETQYF. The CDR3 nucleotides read TGTGCCAGCAGCTTGACACTAGCGGGCCAAGAGACCCAGTACTTC.

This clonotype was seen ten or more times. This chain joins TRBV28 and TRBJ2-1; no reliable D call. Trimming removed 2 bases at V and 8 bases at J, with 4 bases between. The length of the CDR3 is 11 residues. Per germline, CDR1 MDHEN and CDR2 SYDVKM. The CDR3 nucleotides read TGTGCCAGCAGTTTAATGGATGAGCAGTTCTTC. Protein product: CASSLMDEQFF.

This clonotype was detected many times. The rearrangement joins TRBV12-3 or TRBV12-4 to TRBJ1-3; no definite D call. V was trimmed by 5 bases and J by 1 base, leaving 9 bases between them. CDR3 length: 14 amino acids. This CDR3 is CASSGLGSGNTIYF. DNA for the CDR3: TGTGCCAGCAGTGGGTTAGGTTCTGGAAACACCATATATTTT.

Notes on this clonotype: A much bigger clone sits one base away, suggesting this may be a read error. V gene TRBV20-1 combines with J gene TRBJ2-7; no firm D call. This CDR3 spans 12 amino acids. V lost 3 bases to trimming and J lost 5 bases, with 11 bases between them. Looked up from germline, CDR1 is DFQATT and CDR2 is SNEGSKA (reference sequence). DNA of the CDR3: TGCAGTGCTAGTCTTTCAACGAACGAGCAGTACTTC. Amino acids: CSASLSTNEQYF.

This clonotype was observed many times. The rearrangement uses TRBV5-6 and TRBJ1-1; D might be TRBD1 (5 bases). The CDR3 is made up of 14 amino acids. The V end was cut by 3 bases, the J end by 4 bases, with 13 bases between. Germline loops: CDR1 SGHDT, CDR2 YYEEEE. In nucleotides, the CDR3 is TGTGCCAGCAGCTCGGGGCCCGGAGTCACTGAAGCTTTCTTT. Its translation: CASSSGPGVTEAFF. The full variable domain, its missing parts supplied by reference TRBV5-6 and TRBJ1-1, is DAGVTQSPTHLIKTRGQQVTLRCSPKSGHDTVSWYQQALGQGPQFIFQYYEEEERQRGNFPDRFSGHQFPNYSSELNVNALLLGDSALYLCASSSGPGVTEAFFGQGTRLTVV.

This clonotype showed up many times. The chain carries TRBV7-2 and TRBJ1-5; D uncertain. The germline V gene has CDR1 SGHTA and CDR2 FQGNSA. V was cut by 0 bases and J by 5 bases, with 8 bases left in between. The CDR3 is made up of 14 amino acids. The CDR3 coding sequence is TGTGCCAGCAGCTTAGCAGGGCGTCATCAGCCCCAGCATTTT. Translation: CASSLAGRHQPQHF.

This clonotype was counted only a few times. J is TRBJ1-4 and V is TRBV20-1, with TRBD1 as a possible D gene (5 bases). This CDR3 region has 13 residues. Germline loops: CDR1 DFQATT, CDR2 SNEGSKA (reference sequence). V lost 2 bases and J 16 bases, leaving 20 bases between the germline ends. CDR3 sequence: CSARSGTVDGGFF. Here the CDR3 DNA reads TGCAGTGCTAGATCGGGGACGGTCGACGGTGGGTTTTTT.

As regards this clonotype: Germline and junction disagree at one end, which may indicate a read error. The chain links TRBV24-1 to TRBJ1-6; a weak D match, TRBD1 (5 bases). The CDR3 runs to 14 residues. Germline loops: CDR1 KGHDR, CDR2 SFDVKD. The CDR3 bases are TGTGCCCCCAGAGTCTCGGCAGAGGGGTCACCCCTCCACTTT. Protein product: CAPRVSAEGSPLHF.

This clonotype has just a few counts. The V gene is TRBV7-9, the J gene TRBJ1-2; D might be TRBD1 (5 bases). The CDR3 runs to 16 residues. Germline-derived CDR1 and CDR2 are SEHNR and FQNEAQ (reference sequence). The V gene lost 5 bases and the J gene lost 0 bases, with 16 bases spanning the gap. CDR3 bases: TGTGCCAGCAGCCCCTCCAGGGTTTCAGCTAACTATGGCTACACCTTC. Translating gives CASSPSRVSANYGYTF. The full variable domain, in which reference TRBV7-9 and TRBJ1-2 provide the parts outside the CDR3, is DTGVSQNPRHKITKRGQNVTFRCDPISEHNRLYWYRQTLGQGPEFLTYFQNEAQLEKSRLLSDRFSAERPKGSFSTLEIQRTEQGDSAMYLCASSPSRVSANYGYTFGSGTRLTVV.

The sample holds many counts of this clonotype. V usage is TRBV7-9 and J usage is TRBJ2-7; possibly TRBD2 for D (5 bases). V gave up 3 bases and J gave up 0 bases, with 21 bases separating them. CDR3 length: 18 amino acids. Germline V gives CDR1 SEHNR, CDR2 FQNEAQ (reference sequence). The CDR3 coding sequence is TGTGCCAGCAGCTTCCCCTCCCGCGGACCCGGACTCTCCTACGAGCAGTACTTC. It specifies CASSFPSRGPGLSYEQYF.

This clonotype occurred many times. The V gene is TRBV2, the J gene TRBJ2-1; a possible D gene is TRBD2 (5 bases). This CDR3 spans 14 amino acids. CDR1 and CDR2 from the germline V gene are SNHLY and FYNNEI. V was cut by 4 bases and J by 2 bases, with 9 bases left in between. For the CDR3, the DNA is TGTGCCAGCAGTGCGGGATCCGCCTACAATGAGCAGTTCTTC. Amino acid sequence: CASSAGSAYNEQFF.

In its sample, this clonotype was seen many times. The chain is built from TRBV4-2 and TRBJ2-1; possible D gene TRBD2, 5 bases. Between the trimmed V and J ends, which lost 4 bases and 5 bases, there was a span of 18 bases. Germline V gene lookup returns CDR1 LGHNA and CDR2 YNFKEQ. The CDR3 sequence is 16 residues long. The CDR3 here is CASSPRGKVQDNEQFF. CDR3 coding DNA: TGTGCCAGCAGCCCGAGAGGGAAAGTTCAGGACAATGAGCAGTTCTTC.

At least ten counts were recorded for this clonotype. This chain's CDR3 is CASSQDRLYEQYF. CDR3 coding DNA: TGTGCCAGCAGCCAAGATCGCCTCTACGAGCAGTACTTC. The chain has TRBV14 and TRBJ2-7; D remains ambiguous. The ends were cut back, 0 bases at V and 3 bases at J, with 6 bases in the middle. Germline lookup yields CDR1 SGHDN and CDR2 FVKESK. The CDR3 consists of 13 residues.

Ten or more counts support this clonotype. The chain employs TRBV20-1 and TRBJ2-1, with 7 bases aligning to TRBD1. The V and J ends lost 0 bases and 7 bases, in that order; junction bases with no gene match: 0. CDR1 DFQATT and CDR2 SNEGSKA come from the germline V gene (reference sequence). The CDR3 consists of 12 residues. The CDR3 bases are TGCAGTGCTAGAGAGGACAGGAATGAGCAGTTCTTC. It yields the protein CSAREDRNEQFF.

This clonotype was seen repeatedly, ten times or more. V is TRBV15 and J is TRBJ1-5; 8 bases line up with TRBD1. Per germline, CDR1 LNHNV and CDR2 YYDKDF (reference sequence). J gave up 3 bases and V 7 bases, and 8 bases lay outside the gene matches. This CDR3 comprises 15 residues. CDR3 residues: CATTISGGSNQPQHF. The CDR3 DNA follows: TGTGCCACCACGATCTCAGGGGGCTCCAATCAGCCCCAGCATTTT.

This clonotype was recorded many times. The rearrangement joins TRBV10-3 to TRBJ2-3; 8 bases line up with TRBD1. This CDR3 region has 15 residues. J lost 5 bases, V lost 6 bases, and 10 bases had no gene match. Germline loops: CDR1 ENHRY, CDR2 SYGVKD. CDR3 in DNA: TGTGCCATCAGACAGACAGGGGAGTTTTTAGATACGCAGTATTTT. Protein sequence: CAIRQTGEFLDTQYF.

The CDR3 region is CASSFGLQETQYF. In nucleotides, the CDR3 is TGTGCCAGCAGTTTTGGATTACAAGAGACCCAGTACTTC. The chain combines TRBV27 with TRBJ2-5; D is unresolved. This CDR3 contains 13 residues. Trimming removed 3 bases from V and 2 bases from J, with 7 bases in between. Germline V CDR1 and CDR2: MNHEY, SMNVEV (reference sequence).

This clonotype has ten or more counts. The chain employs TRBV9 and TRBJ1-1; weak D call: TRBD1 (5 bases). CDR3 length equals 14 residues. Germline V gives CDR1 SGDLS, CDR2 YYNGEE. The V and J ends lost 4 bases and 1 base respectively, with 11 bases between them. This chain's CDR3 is CASSSGQGNTEAFF. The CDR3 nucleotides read TGTGCCAGCAGCTCAGGCCAGGGGAACACTGAAGCTTTCTTT.

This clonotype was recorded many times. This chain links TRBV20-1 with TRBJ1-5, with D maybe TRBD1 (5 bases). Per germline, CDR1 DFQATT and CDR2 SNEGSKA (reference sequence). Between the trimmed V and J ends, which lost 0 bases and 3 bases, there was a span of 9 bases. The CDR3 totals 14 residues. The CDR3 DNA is TGCAGTGCTAGAGATAACAGGAACAATCAGCCCCAGCATTTT. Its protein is CSARDNRNNQPQHF.